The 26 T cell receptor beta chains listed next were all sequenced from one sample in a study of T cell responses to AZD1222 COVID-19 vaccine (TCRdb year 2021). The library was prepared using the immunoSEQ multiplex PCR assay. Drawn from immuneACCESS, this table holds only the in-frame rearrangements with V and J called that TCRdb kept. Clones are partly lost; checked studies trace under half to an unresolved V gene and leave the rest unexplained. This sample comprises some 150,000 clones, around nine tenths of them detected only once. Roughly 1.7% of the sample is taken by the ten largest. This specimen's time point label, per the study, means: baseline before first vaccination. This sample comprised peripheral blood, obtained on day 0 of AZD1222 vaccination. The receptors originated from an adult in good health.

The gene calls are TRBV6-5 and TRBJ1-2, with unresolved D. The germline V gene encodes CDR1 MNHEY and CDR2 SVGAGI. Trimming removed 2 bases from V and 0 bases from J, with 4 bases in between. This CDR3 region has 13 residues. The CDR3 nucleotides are TGTGCCAGCAGTTACACAGCTAACTATGGCTACACCTTC. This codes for CASSYTANYGYTF.

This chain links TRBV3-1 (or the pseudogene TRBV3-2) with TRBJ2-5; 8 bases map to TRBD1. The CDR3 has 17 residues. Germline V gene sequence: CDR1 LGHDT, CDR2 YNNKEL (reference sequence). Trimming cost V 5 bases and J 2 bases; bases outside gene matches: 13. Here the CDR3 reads CASSSRPGQAPQETQYF. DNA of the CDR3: TGTGCCAGCAGCTCGCGTCCGGGACAGGCCCCTCAAGAGACCCAGTACTTC.

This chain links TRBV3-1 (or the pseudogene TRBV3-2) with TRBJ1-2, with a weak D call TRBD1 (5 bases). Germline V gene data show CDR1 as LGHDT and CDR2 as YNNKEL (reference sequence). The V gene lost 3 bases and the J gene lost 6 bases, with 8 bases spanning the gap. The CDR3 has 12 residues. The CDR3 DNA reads TGTGCCAGCAGCCAGGCAGGGAATGGCTACACCTTC. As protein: CASSQAGNGYTF.

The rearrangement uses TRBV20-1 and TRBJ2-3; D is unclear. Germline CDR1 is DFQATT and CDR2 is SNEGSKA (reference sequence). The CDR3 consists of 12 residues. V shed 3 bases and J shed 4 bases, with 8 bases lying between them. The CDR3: CSASPWPDTQYF. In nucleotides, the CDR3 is TGCAGTGCTAGTCCGTGGCCAGATACGCAGTATTTT.

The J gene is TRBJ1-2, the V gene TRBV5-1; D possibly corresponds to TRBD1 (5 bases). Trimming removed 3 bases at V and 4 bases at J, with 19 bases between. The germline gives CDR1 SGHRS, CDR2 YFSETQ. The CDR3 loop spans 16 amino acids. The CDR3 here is CASSSSWTTETYGYTF. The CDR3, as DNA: TGCGCCAGCAGCTCTAGTTGGACGACAGAGACCTATGGCTACACCTTC.

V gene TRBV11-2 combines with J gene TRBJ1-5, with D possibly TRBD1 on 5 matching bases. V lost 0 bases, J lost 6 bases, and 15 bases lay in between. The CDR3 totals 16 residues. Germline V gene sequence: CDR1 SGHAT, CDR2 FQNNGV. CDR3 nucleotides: TGTGCCAGCAGCTTAGATCAAAACCTCGGGGGTCAGCCCCAGCATTTT. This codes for CASSLDQNLGGQPQHF.

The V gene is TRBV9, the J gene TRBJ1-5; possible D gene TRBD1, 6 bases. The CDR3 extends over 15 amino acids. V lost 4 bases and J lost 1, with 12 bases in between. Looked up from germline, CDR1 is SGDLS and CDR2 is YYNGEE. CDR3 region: CASSIDGQSNQPQHF. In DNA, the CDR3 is TGTGCCAGCAGCATCGACGGACAGAGCAATCAGCCCCAGCATTTT.

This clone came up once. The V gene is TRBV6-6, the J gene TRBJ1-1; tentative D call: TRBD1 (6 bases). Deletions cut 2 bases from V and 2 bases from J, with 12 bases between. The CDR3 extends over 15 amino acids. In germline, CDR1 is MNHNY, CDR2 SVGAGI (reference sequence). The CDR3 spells CASSYEGGSNTEAFF. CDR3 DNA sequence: TGTGCCAGCAGTTACGAGGGGGGCTCAAACACTGAAGCTTTCTTT.

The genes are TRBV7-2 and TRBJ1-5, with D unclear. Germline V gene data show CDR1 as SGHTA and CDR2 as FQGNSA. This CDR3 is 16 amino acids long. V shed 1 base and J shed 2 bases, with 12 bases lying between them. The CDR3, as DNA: TGTGCCAGCAGCTTAGGTTTAGTGGAGGGCAATCAGCCCCAGCATTTT. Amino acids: CASSLGLVEGNQPQHF.

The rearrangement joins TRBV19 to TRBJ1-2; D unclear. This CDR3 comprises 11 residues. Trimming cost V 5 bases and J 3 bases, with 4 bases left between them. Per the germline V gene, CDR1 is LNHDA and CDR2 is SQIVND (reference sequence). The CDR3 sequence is CASSRDYGYTF. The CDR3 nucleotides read TGTGCCAGTAGTCGGGACTATGGCTACACCTTC.

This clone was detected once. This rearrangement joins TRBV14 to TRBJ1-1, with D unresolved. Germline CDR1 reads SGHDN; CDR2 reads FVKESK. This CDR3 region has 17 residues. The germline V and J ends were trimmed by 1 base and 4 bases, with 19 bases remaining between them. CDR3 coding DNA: TGTGCCAGCAGCCAAGTGAAATCCTCCAGGTCCATCACTGAAGCTTTCTTT. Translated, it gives CASSQVKSSRSITEAFF.

In DNA, the CDR3 is TGTGCCAGCAGTTTCCCGCGACCCGGCCAGAACACTGAAGCTTTCTTT. This encodes CASSFPRPGQNTEAFF. This chain connects TRBV6-5 to TRBJ1-1; D is undetermined. CDR1 MNHEY and CDR2 SVGAGI come from the germline V gene. The CDR3 has 16 amino acids. Trimming removed 4 bases at V and 1 base at J, with 16 bases between.

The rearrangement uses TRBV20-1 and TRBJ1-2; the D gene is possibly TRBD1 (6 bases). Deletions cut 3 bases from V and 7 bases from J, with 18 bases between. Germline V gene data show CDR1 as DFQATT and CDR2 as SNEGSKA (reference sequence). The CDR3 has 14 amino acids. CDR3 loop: CSASGVGAGFGYTF. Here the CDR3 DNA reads TGCAGTGCTAGTGGGGTGGGGGCCGGTTTTGGCTACACCTTC.

CDR3 coding DNA: TGTGCCAGCTCACCACCGACGAACACTGAAGCTTTCTTT. Translation: CASSPPTNTEAFF. The rearrangement uses TRBV18 and TRBJ1-1; D call uncertain. The CDR3 is 13 residues long. Trimming took 0 bases from V and 1 from J, leaving 3 bases between them. Germline loops: CDR1 KGHSH, CDR2 LQKENI.

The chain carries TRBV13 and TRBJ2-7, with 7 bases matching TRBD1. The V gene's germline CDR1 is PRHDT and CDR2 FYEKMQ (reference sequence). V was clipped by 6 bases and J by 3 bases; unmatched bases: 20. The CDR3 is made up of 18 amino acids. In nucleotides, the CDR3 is TGTGCCAGCAGTCCCGGTCGTCTGGACAGGTCAAGGGGCTACGAGCAGTACTTC. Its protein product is CASSPGRLDRSRGYEQYF.

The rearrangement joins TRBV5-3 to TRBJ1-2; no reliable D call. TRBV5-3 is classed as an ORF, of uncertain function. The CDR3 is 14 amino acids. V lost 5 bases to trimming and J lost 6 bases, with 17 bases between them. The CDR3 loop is CARSPGSLSDGYTF. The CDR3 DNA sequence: TGTGCCAGAAGTCCCGGGTCCCTTTCTGATGGCTACACCTTC.

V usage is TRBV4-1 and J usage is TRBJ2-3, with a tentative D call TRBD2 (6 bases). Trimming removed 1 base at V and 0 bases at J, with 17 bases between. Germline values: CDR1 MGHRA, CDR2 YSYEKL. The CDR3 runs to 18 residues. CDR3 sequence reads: CASSQGKRAQTSTDTQYF. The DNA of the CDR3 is TGCGCCAGCAGCCAAGGAAAGCGGGCCCAAACTAGCACAGATACGCAGTATTTT.

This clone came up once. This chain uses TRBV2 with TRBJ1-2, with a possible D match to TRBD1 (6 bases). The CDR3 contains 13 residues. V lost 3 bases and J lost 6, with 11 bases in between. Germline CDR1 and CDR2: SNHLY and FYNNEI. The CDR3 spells CASSDSGADGYTF. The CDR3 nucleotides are TGTGCCAGCAGTGACTCGGGGGCGGATGGCTACACCTTC. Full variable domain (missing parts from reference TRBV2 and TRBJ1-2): EPEVTQTPSHQVTQMGQEVILRCVPISNHLYFYWYRQILGQKVEFLVSFYNNEISEKSEIFDDQFSVERPDGSNFTLKIRSTKLEDSAMYFCASSDSGADGYTFGSGTRLTVV.

This CDR3 reads CASITTTGSRGGQPQHF. CDR3 in DNA: TGTGCCAGTATCACTACAACGGGGAGCCGGGGAGGGCAGCCCCAGCATTTT. The chain uses TRBV19 and TRBJ1-5, with D uncertain. The CDR3 length is 17 residues. The germline CDR1 and CDR2 sequences are LNHDA and SQIVND (reference sequence). The V end was cut by 7 bases, the J end by 7 bases, with 26 bases between.

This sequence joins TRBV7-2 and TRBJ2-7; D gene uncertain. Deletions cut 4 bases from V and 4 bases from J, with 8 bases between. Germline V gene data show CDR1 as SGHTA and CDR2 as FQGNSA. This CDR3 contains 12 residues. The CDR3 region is CASSSNPYEQYF. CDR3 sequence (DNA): TGTGCCAGCAGCTCGAACCCGTACGAGCAGTACTTC.

The CDR3 DNA reads TGCGCCAGCAGCTTGTTGGCGGCCGCAAACACTGAAGCTTTCTTT. Its translation: CASSLLAAANTEAFF. The chain combines TRBV5-1 with TRBJ1-1; no definite D call. V dropped 1 base and J dropped 2 bases, with 12 bases sitting between them. The CDR3 length is 15 residues. Germline V gene sequence: CDR1 SGHRS, CDR2 YFSETQ.

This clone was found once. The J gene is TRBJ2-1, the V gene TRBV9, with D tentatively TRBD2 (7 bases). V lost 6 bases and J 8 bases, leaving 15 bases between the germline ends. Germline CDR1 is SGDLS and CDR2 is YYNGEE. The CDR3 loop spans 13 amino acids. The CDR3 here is CASNEGGAYEQFF. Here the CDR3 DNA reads TGTGCCAGCAACGAAGGGGGGGCCTATGAGCAGTTCTTC.

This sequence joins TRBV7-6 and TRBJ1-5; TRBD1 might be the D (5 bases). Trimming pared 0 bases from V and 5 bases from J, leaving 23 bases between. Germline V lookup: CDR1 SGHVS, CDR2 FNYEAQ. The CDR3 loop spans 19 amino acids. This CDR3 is CASSLAVSAGRQLDQPQHF. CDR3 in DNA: TGTGCCAGCAGCTTAGCAGTGTCAGCGGGCCGACAGCTCGATCAGCCCCAGCATTTT.

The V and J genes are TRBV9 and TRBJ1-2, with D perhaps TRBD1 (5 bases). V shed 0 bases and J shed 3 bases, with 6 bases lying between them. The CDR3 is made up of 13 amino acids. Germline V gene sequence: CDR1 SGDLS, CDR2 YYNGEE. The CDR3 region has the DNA TGTGCCAGCAGCGTAGAGGGACACTATGGCTACACCTTC. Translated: CASSVEGHYGYTF.

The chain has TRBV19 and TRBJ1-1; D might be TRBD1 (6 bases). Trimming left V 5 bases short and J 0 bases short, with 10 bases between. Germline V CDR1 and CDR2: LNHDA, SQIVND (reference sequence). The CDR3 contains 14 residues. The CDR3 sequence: CASSSRGLNTEAFF. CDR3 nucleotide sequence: TGTGCCAGTAGTTCCAGGGGTCTGAACACTGAAGCTTTCTTT.

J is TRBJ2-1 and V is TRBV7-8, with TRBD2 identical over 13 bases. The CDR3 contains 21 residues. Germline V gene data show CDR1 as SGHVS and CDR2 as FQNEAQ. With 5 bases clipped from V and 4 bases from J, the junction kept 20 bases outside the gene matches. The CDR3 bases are TGTGCCAGCAGCCCCACAATGAGGACTAGCGGGAGAAATGGAGCTTACAATGAGCAGTTCTTC. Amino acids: CASSPTMRTSGRNGAYNEQFF.